The source of this T cell receptor beta chain is a study of beta chain features in type 1 diabetes. Study-wide results and limits: Patients with type 1 diabetes carried fewer insertions and had more deletions at their VDJ junctions. In comparison with healthy donors, patients had naive, central memory and Treg TCRB repertoires that appeared more similar.

Investigators reverse transcribed all isolated RNA, so they sequenced expressed TCRB transcripts. Clones were sequenced by immunoSEQ multiplex PCR, and TCRdb holds only the in-frame ones, with some missing. The sample records about 360,000 clones, over 10% being singletons. There are 17 residues in the CDR3. V trimming: 2 bases; J trimming: 0 bases; junction bases outside the gene matches: 7. Germline assignment: CDR1 SGHTA and CDR2 FQGNSA. Of note for this clone: Its antigen is as yet unknown.

Sequencing input: naive CD4+ T cells from blood. This sequence joins TRBV7-2 and TRBJ2-3, with 8 bases aligning to TRBD1. The source is a man aged 18 to 35 in good health. CDR3 sequence (DNA): TGTGCCAGCAGCTTACGGGACAGGTCCCCTAGCACAGATACGCAGTATTTT. This translates into CASSLRDRSPSTDTQYF. Together with reference TRBV7-2 and TRBJ2-3, the CDR3 gives the full variable domain: GAGVSQSPSNKVTEKGKDVELRCDPISGHTALYWYRQSLGQGLEFLIYFQGNSAPDKSGLPSDRFSAERTGGSVSTLTIQRTQQEDSAVYLCASSLRDRSPSTDTQYFGPGTRLTVL.